Listed here are 7 T cell receptor beta chains from one sample, sequenced in a study of T cell responses to AZD1222 COVID-19 vaccine. The table came from immunoSEQ multiplex PCR; TCRdb's copy has only in-frame clones and leaves some out. Of 65,000 to 85,000 clones listed, roughly 80% are singletons. The sample in question was peripheral blood, obtained 28 days after the second AZD1222 dose. Every receptor here comes from an adult who received the AZD1222 COVID-19 vaccine.

This sequence joins TRBV2 and TRBJ1-6; no clear D gene. This CDR3 spans 14 amino acids. The germline V gene encodes CDR1 SNHLY and CDR2 FYNNEI. The V gene lost 2 bases and the J gene lost 6 bases, with 8 bases spanning the gap. The CDR3 loop is CASSERRINSPLHF. The CDR3 DNA reads TGTGCCAGCAGTGAACGGCGGATTAATTCACCCCTCCACTTT.

CDR3 coding DNA: TGTGCCAGCAGTCCTCTGGGCAGTATGGACACTGAAGCTTTCTTT. Protein product: CASSPLGSMDTEAFF. V usage is TRBV28 and J usage is TRBJ1-1; the D is unclear. Germline V gives CDR1 MDHEN, CDR2 SYDVKM. Trimming took off 5 bases at V and 3 bases at J, with 16 bases between the two ends. This CDR3 has 15 amino acids.

The genes are TRBV27 and TRBJ2-7, with 10 bases matching TRBD1. Per germline, CDR1 MNHEY and CDR2 SMNVEV (reference sequence). J lost 4 bases, V lost 6 bases, and 6 bases had no gene match. The CDR3 is 14 amino acids. For the CDR3, the DNA is TGTGCCAGCAGCAGGGACAGGGGAGGGTACGAGCAGTACTTC. Encoded protein: CASSRDRGGYEQYF.

The chain links TRBV6-2 or TRBV6-3 to TRBJ1-1, with D maybe TRBD1 (6 bases). Trimming shortened V by 2 bases and J by 2 bases, and 12 bases separated the two germline ends. CDR1 and CDR2 from the germline V gene are MNHEY and SVGEGT. The CDR3 is made up of 15 amino acids. This chain's CDR3 is CASSYNRAYNTEAFF. The CDR3 region has the DNA TGTGCCAGCAGTTACAACAGGGCCTACAACACTGAAGCTTTCTTT.

The chain combines TRBV7-8 with TRBJ2-7, with 14 bases fitting TRBD2. The CDR3 contains 17 residues. The germline CDR1 and CDR2 sequences are SGHVS and FQNEAQ. Losses at the gene ends were 5 bases for V and 8 bases for J; bases not matched to a gene: 14. The CDR3 loop is CASSPSRTSGGFIKQYF. DNA of the CDR3: TGTGCCAGCAGCCCGAGCAGGACTAGCGGGGGGTTTATTAAGCAGTACTTC.

The J gene is TRBJ2-3, the V gene TRBV19; no clear D. The CDR3 runs to 20 residues. V lost 7 bases and J 0 bases, leaving 29 bases between the germline ends. CDR1 is LNHDA and CDR2 is SQIVND in the germline V gene (reference sequence). DNA of the CDR3: TGTGCCAGTAAGCAGGAGAAAGTCCCACTTTTAGGCTCTAGCACAGATACGCAGTATTTT. The encoded protein is CASKQEKVPLLGSSTDTQYF.

The chain uses TRBV7-9 and TRBJ2-7; TRBD1 might be the D (5 bases). The V end lost 5 bases, the J end lost 5 bases, and 10 bases lay between the germline ends. The CDR3 is made up of 12 amino acids. Germline lookup yields CDR1 SEHNR and CDR2 FQNEAQ (reference sequence). CDR3 sequence: CASSQTANEQYF. The CDR3 DNA reads as TGTGCCAGCAGCCAGACAGCTAACGAGCAGTACTTC.